Presented here are 18 T cell receptor beta chains from one specimen sequenced in a study of metastatic and nonmetastatic thyroid tumors. TCRdb re-called the PCR reads via MiXCR. The sample contains about 13,000 clones, about 22% of which appear only once. Nobody among the patients had been given any treatment before thyroid surgery. The source material was blood. All receptors come from a male donor with papillary thyroid cancer or a benign thyroid nodule (not recorded which). Some clones in this sample may be carry-over from other donors' samples.

This clone was seen at least ten times. V and J are TRBV4-2 and TRBJ2-7; 7 nucleotides match TRBD2. Per the germline V gene, CDR1 is LGHNA and CDR2 is YNFKEQ. With 4 bases clipped from V and 0 bases from J, the junction kept 9 bases outside the gene matches. The CDR3 has 16 amino acids. The CDR3 sequence is CASSPVGGRDSYEQYF. The CDR3 DNA follows: TGTGCCAGCAGCCCGGTAGGAGGGAGGGACTCCTACGAGCAGTACTTC.

The chain couples TRBV27 to TRBJ1-6; 11 nucleotides agree with TRBD1. The germline CDR1 and CDR2 sequences are MNHEY and SMNVEV (reference sequence). The V and J ends lost 7 bases and 6 bases, in that order; junction bases with no gene match: 5. The CDR3 has 15 amino acids. CDR3 bases: TGTGCCAGCACCGCCGGGACAGGGGGTAATTCACCCCTCCACTTT. Encoded protein: CASTAGTGGNSPLHF.

This clone has ten or more counts. This chain links TRBV20-1 with TRBJ2-5, with 15 bases matching TRBD2. The CDR3 extends over 16 amino acids. The germline gives CDR1 DFQATT, CDR2 SNEGSKA (reference sequence). The junction had 10 bases not matched to a gene; V was cut back by 6 bases and J by 5 bases. The CDR3 is CSARGLAGGMEETQYF. The CDR3 nucleotides are TGCAGTGCCAGGGGACTAGCGGGAGGAATGGAGGAGACCCAGTACTTC.

J is TRBJ2-7 and V is TRBV27; D not resolved. The ends were cut back, 1 base at V and 2 bases at J, with 15 bases in the middle. This CDR3 is 16 amino acids long. The V gene's germline CDR1 is MNHEY and CDR2 SMNVEV (reference sequence). Here the CDR3 reads CASSLLVGLRPYEQYF. Here the CDR3 DNA reads TGTGCCAGCAGTTTATTGGTAGGGTTGCGGCCCTACGAGCAGTACTTC.

This clone came up many times. Here the CDR3 DNA reads TGTGCCACCGGGGACGGTCTTGGATCACCCCTCCACTTT. Its translation is CATGDGLGSPLHF. J is TRBJ1-6 and V is TRBV6-2 or TRBV6-3; TRBD1 is a possible D gene (5 bases). Germline CDR1 reads MNHEY; CDR2 reads SVGEGT. The V and J ends lost 10 bases and 10 bases respectively, with 17 bases between them. The CDR3 totals 13 residues.

The chain recombines TRBV12-3 or TRBV12-4 with TRBJ1-1; D remains unclear. The V end was cut by 6 bases, the J end by 3 bases, with 14 bases between. CDR3 length: 14 amino acids. The CDR3, as DNA: TGTGCCAGCAGCCTGAAAGGGATGCACACTGAAGCTTTCTTT. This encodes CASSLKGMHTEAFF.

This clone was observed a handful of times. This rearrangement joins TRBV19 to TRBJ2-7, with a weak D call TRBD1 (6 bases). V was clipped by 3 bases and J by 1 base, with 13 bases between them. The CDR3 totals 15 residues. Per germline, CDR1 LNHDA and CDR2 SQIVND (reference sequence). The CDR3 region is CASSMAGRGSYEQYF. In DNA form, the CDR3 reads TGTGCCAGTAGTATGGCGGGCAGGGGTTCCTACGAGCAGTACTTC.

This clone was counted a few times. V and J are TRBV12-3 or TRBV12-4 and TRBJ1-1; perhaps TRBD1 as D (6 bases). This CDR3 region has 14 residues. V was cut by 5 bases and J by 0 bases, with 10 bases left in between. The CDR3 reads CASSPQGVNTEAFF. CDR3 nucleotides: TGTGCCAGCAGTCCACAGGGCGTGAACACTGAAGCTTTCTTT.

V gene TRBV7-2 combines with J gene TRBJ1-3; 8 bases are a match to TRBD1. Losses at the gene ends were 5 bases for V and 5 bases for J; bases not matched to a gene: 8. Germline-derived CDR1 and CDR2 are SGHTA and FQGNSA. The CDR3 contains 15 residues. CDR3 region: CASSIGQGLRNTIYF. The CDR3 DNA sequence: TGTGCCAGCAGCATCGGACAGGGTTTAAGAAACACCATATATTTT.

The rearrangement links TRBV11-2 to TRBJ1-2; the D is unclear. Germline-derived CDR1 and CDR2 are SGHAT and FQNNGV. The germline V and J ends were trimmed by 1 base and 0 bases, with 12 bases remaining between them. This CDR3 region has 16 residues. Here the CDR3 DNA reads TGTGCCAGCAGCTTAGGCCTAGGGCAGGCTAACTATGGCTACACCTTC. Translation: CASSLGLGQANYGYTF. The whole variable domain, remainder taken from reference TRBV11-2 and TRBJ1-2, is EAGVAQSPRYKIIEKRQSVAFWCNPISGHATLYWYQQILGQGPKLLIQFQNNGVVDDSQLPKDRFSAERLKGVDSTLKIQPAKLEDSAVYLCASSLGLGQANYGYTFGSGTRLTVV.

The V gene is TRBV19, the J gene TRBJ2-1; the D is unclear. Germline V lookup: CDR1 LNHDA, CDR2 SQIVND (reference sequence). There are 11 residues in the CDR3. Trimming removed 7 bases at V and 4 bases at J, with 5 bases between. DNA of the CDR3: TGTGCCAGTACGGATTACAATGAGCAGTTCTTC. Residues: CASTDYNEQFF. Full variable domain (rest looked up from reference TRBV19 and TRBJ2-1): DGGITQSPKYLFRKEGQNVTLSCEQNLNHDAMYWYRQDPGQGLRLIYYSQIVNDFQKGDIAEGYSVSREKKESFPLTVTSAQKNPTAFYLCASTDYNEQFFGPGTRLTVL.

V is TRBV11-1 and J is TRBJ2-1, with D unclear. V was cut by 2 bases and J by 8 bases, with 10 bases left in between. There are 13 residues in the CDR3. CDR1 and CDR2 from the germline V gene are SGHAT and FQDESV (reference sequence). CDR3 protein: CASSLTPSDEQFF. Here the CDR3 DNA reads TGTGCCAGCAGCTTAACCCCAAGCGATGAGCAGTTCTTC.

Judged by abundance, this clone is medium-sized. The gene calls are TRBV28 and TRBJ2-7; TRBD1 aligns across 8 bases. Germline V lookup: CDR1 MDHEN, CDR2 SYDVKM. This CDR3 spans 15 amino acids. The V gene end was trimmed by 1 base and the J gene end by 6 bases; junction bases not matched to a gene: 8. CDR3 in amino acids: CASSLSQGAQSEQYF. In DNA form, the CDR3 reads TGTGCCAGCAGTTTATCGCAGGGGGCGCAGAGCGAGCAGTACTTC.

There are a few counts of this clone. The chain employs TRBV6-1 and TRBJ1-5; D is possibly TRBD1 (5 bases). V shed 5 bases and J shed 4 bases, with 12 bases lying between them. This CDR3 is built from 14 residues. The germline V gene encodes CDR1 MNHNS and CDR2 SASEGT. CDR3 amino acids: CASSQGHANQPQHF. The CDR3 DNA sequence: TGTGCCAGCAGTCAAGGACACGCGAATCAGCCCCAGCATTTT.

There are many counts of this clone. The J gene is TRBJ2-3, the V gene TRBV29-1; the D is unclear. Trimming left V 2 bases short and J 4 bases short, with 4 bases between. The length of the CDR3 is 11 residues. Germline loops: CDR1 SQVTM, CDR2 ANQGSEA. The chain's CDR3 is CSVELADTQYF. CDR3 sequence (DNA): TGCAGCGTTGAATTGGCAGATACGCAGTATTTT.

This chain links TRBV7-2 with TRBJ2-3, with 7 bases fitting TRBD2. This CDR3 contains 14 residues. Looked up from germline, CDR1 is SGHTA and CDR2 is FQGNSA. V lost 4 bases to trimming and J lost 2 bases; unmatched junction nucleotides: 3. DNA of the CDR3: TGTGCCAGCAGCTCCGGACTAGTCACAGATACGCAGTATTTT. It is translated as CASSSGLVTDTQYF.

The J gene is TRBJ1-3, the V gene TRBV6-1, with a possible D match to TRBD1 (6 bases). The CDR3 consists of 14 residues. Germline values: CDR1 MNHNS, CDR2 SASEGT. V lost 8 bases and J 2 bases, leaving 13 bases between the germline ends. This CDR3 is CASGLGHPGNTIYF. Written as DNA, the CDR3 is TGTGCCAGCGGGCTGGGACACCCTGGAAACACCATATATTTT.

This clone is classed as medium-sized (0.01 to 0.1%). This chain links TRBV20-1 with TRBJ1-2; D is perhaps TRBD1 (5 bases). Trimming stripped 1 base from V and 3 bases from J, with 9 bases between. The length of the CDR3 is 13 residues. Per germline, CDR1 DFQATT and CDR2 SNEGSKA (reference sequence). CDR3: CSARGDGYYGYTF. CDR3 nucleotide sequence: TGCAGTGCTAGAGGGGACGGGTACTATGGCTACACCTTC.